What follows are 24 T cell receptor beta chains derived from one specimen sequenced in a study of CD8 T cells in ankylosing spondylitis. MiXCR, applied by TCRdb to the 5' RACE reads, yields one record per CDR3 protein. The table lists about 90,000 distinct CDR3 sequences, 27% of them singletons. Material for sequencing was blood, either unsorted or a sorted T cell fraction (not recorded which). All receptors come from a male donor with ankylosing spondylitis or in good health (not recorded which).

This clonotype appeared a few times. V is TRBV7-9 and J is TRBJ1-5; no clear D gene. Looked up from germline, CDR1 is SEHNR and CDR2 is FQNEAQ (reference sequence). This CDR3 has 14 residues. V lost 5 bases to trimming and J lost 3 bases, with 11 bases between them. The CDR3 spells CASSPPGPNQPQHF. The CDR3 bases are TGTGCCAGCAGCCCCCCTGGGCCCAATCAGCCCCAGCATTTT.

This clonotype has a handful of counts. The chain employs TRBV12-3 or TRBV12-4 and TRBJ1-5; perhaps TRBD1 as D (5 bases). The V gene lost 5 bases and the J gene lost 4 bases, with 9 bases spanning the gap. The CDR3 is made up of 13 amino acids. The CDR3 loop reads CASSDRGNQPQHF. CDR3 in DNA: TGTGCCAGCAGTGACAGAGGGAATCAGCCCCAGCATTTT.

This clonotype occurred a few times. The CDR3 is CATSDDLGTGELFF. The CDR3, as DNA: TGTGCCACCAGTGATGACTTGGGTACCGGGGAGCTGTTTTTT. V and J are TRBV24-1 and TRBJ2-2; D uncertain. Germline CDR1 and CDR2: KGHDR and SFDVKD. V lost 3 bases and J 5 bases, leaving 9 bases between the germline ends. The CDR3 length is 14 residues.

This chain links TRBV3-1 with TRBJ2-5; TRBD2 might be the D (6 bases). The germline V and J ends were trimmed by 0 bases and 5 bases, with 13 bases remaining between them. This CDR3 is built from 15 residues. From germline, CDR1 is LGHDT and CDR2 YNNKEL (reference sequence). The CDR3 nucleotides read TGTGCCAGCAGCCAAGATTCCTTAGGAGGGGAGACCCAGTACTTC. This sequence encodes CASSQDSLGGETQYF.

V and J are TRBV27 and TRBJ2-5; D unresolved. This CDR3 comprises 21 residues. Trimming stripped 2 bases from V and 1 base from J, with 29 bases between. From germline, CDR1 is MNHEY and CDR2 SMNVEV (reference sequence). In DNA form, the CDR3 reads TGTGCCAGCAGTTTACGGAGCCCACCAGGACGAACGGGCCTACGCCAAGAGACCCAGTACTTC. Its protein is CASSLRSPPGRTGLRQETQYF.

The V call is TRBV7-9, the J call TRBJ2-4; D assignment may be TRBD1 or TRBD2 (6 bases each). The CDR3 extends over 17 amino acids. V was pared by 8 bases and J by 8 bases, with 28 bases between. CDR1 SEHNR and CDR2 FQNEAQ come from the germline V gene (reference sequence). The CDR3 spells CASGSLVTVPGEDIQYF. For the CDR3, the DNA is TGTGCCAGCGGAAGCTTAGTTACAGTCCCAGGGGAGGACATTCAGTACTTC.

The chain combines TRBV5-5 with TRBJ1-1; D gene uncertain. The CDR3 totals 17 residues. The V gene's germline CDR1 is SGHKS and CDR2 YYEKEE (reference sequence). Trimming cost V 1 base and J 4 bases, with 20 bases left between them. Written as DNA, the CDR3 is TGTGCCAGCAGCTTGACGTTTTCCGGGCGGGTGAGCACTGAAGCTTTCTTT. Its translation is CASSLTFSGRVSTEAFF.

The chain has TRBV20-1 and TRBJ2-5; D remains unclear. Germline V CDR1 and CDR2: DFQATT, SNEGSKA (reference sequence). The V end lost 0 bases, the J end lost 7 bases, and 12 bases lay between the germline ends. This CDR3 is built from 13 residues. CDR3: CSARDRSIGTQYF. The CDR3 nucleotides read TGCAGTGCTAGAGATCGGTCTATAGGGACCCAGTACTTC.

V is TRBV29-1 and J is TRBJ1-2, with D unresolved. Germline CDR1 SQVTM, CDR2 ANQGSEA. CDR3 size: 10 residues. Trimming pared 7 bases from V and 6 bases from J, leaving 9 bases between. CDR3 DNA sequence: TGCAGCGCTCCACTGGATGGCTACACCTTC. Protein product: CSAPLDGYTF.

Worth noting for this clonotype: A much more abundant neighbour one base away suggests this may be a read error. This rearrangement joins TRBV5-1 to TRBJ1-1; TRBD1 might be the D (6 bases). Trimming shortened V by 2 bases and J by 0 bases, and 8 bases separated the two germline ends. CDR1 SGHRS and CDR2 YFSETQ come from the germline V gene. The CDR3 has 14 residues. The CDR3: CASSFGTLNTEAFF. The CDR3 coding sequence is TGCGCCAGCAGCTTCGGGACACTGAACACTGAAGCTTTCTTT.

This clonotype occurred a few times. The V call is TRBV7-8, the J call TRBJ2-5, with 14 bases identical to TRBD2. CDR3 length: 17 amino acids. The junction had 9 bases not matched to a gene; V was cut back by 4 bases and J by 5 bases. Germline-derived CDR1 and CDR2 are SGHVS and FQNEAQ. The CDR3 here is CASSWGLAGVGGETQYF. The CDR3 DNA is TGTGCCAGCAGCTGGGGACTAGCGGGAGTAGGTGGTGAGACCCAGTACTTC.

The J gene is TRBJ2-4, the V gene TRBV20-1; D is possibly TRBD2 (6 bases). The germline CDR1 and CDR2 sequences are DFQATT and SNEGSKA (reference sequence). The CDR3 length is 14 residues. V lost 5 bases and J lost 9, with 20 bases in between. The CDR3 protein is CSALIDRWEAIQYF. The CDR3, as DNA: TGCAGTGCTCTGATCGACCGTTGGGAGGCCATTCAGTACTTC.

This sequence joins TRBV6-5 and TRBJ2-7; TRBD2 matches 7 bases. From germline, CDR1 is MNHEY and CDR2 SVGAGI. This CDR3 comprises 18 residues. Trimming cost V 2 bases and J 1 base; bases outside gene matches: 14. DNA for the CDR3: TGTGCCAGCAGTTACATCCTAGCGGAGCGAATTCGTTCCTACGAGCAGTACTTC. This sequence encodes CASSYILAERIRSYEQYF.

This clonotype was seen more than once but under ten times. The V and J genes are TRBV5-1 and TRBJ2-1, with no clear D. The CDR3 covers 15 residues. CDR1 is SGHRS and CDR2 is YFSETQ in the germline V gene. Trimming shortened V by 0 bases and J by 8 bases, and 15 bases separated the two germline ends. DNA for the CDR3: TGCGCCAGCAGCTTGGAAGGCAGGTCGGCCGATGAGCAGTTCTTC. Encoded protein: CASSLEGRSADEQFF. The full variable domain, rest sourced from reference TRBV5-1 and TRBJ2-1, is KAGVTQTPRYLIKTRGQQVTLSCSPISGHRSVSWYQQTPGQGLQFLFEYFSETQRNKGNFPGRFSGRQFSNSRSEMNVSTLELGDSALYLCASSLEGRSADEQFFGPGTRLTVL.

This clonotype was recorded a few times. The chain combines TRBV13 with TRBJ2-7, with TRBD2 matching 11 bases. The junction had 3 bases not matched to a gene; V was cut back by 5 bases and J by 3 bases. The CDR3 consists of 14 residues. Germline CDR1 PRHDT, CDR2 FYEKMQ (reference sequence). The CDR3 bases are TGTGCCAGCAGCGGTACTAGCGGGAGCTACGAGCAGTACTTC. This translates into CASSGTSGSYEQYF.

The J gene is TRBJ2-1, the V gene TRBV6-5; D unclear. This CDR3 contains 12 residues. The germline gives CDR1 MNHEY, CDR2 SVGAGI. The ends were cut back, 6 bases at V and 4 bases at J, with 7 bases in the middle. The CDR3 is CASSKGYNEQFF. The CDR3 bases are TGTGCCAGCAGCAAGGGTTACAATGAGCAGTTCTTC.

This chain uses TRBV4-1 with TRBJ2-1; D unresolved. Germline lookup yields CDR1 MGHRA and CDR2 YSYEKL. CDR3 length equals 11 residues. Trimming left V 1 base short and J 8 bases short, with 3 bases between. CDR3 sequence: CASSQVDEQFF. CDR3 sequence (DNA): TGCGCCAGCAGCCAAGTCGATGAGCAGTTCTTC.

V is TRBV12-3 or TRBV12-4 and J is TRBJ1-1, with D unresolved. The CDR3 consists of 15 residues. Trimming left V 6 bases short and J 0 bases short, with 14 bases between. CDR3 coding DNA: TGTGCCAGCAGAGACCTGACTGCGGTGAACACTGAAGCTTTCTTT. The encoded protein is CASRDLTAVNTEAFF.

Only a few counts were recorded for this clonotype. This chain uses TRBV7-9 with TRBJ1-2, with TRBD1 matching 9 bases. Germline assignment: CDR1 SEHNR and CDR2 FQNEAQ (reference sequence). CDR3 length equals 14 residues. With 5 bases clipped from V and 4 bases from J, the junction kept 5 bases outside the gene matches. The CDR3 region is CASSRPGQGYGYTF. DNA for the CDR3: TGTGCCAGCAGCCGTCCGGGACAGGGCTATGGCTACACCTTC.

This clonotype was found a few times. The chain combines TRBV5-1 with TRBJ1-2; no firm D call. Germline V gives CDR1 SGHRS, CDR2 YFSETQ. The CDR3 loop spans 14 amino acids. With 4 bases removed from V and 6 bases from J, the gap between germline ends came to 16 bases. Here the CDR3 reads CASSTMAGADGYTF. The CDR3 region has the DNA TGCGCCAGCAGCACGATGGCGGGAGCTGATGGCTACACCTTC.

CDR3 amino acids: CASSLTEGGNIQYF. The CDR3 coding sequence is TGCGCCAGCAGCCTAACAGAGGGCGGAAACATTCAGTACTTC. The chain has TRBV5-1 and TRBJ2-4, with a weak D call TRBD2 (5 bases). V dropped 4 bases and J dropped 6 bases, with 14 bases sitting between them. Germline values: CDR1 SGHRS, CDR2 YFSETQ. This CDR3 comprises 14 residues.

This clonotype was counted between two and nine times. CDR3 in DNA: TGTGCCAGCAGCTGGACCGGCAGCCGTGGGGGGTATGAGCAGTTCTTC. This encodes CASSWTGSRGGYEQFF. This chain joins TRBV5-6 and TRBJ2-1; D may be TRBD2 (6 bases). Trimming pared 3 bases from V and 8 bases from J, leaving 21 bases between. The V gene's germline CDR1 is SGHDT and CDR2 YYEEEE. The CDR3 has 16 amino acids.

This chain joins TRBV5-6 and TRBJ2-1; D gene unclear. Between the trimmed V and J ends, which lost 2 bases and 6 bases, there was a span of 3 bases. The CDR3 has 11 residues. Germline V gene lookup returns CDR1 SGHDT and CDR2 YYEEEE. The CDR3 loop is CASSFVNEQFF. The CDR3 bases are TGTGCCAGCAGCTTTGTCAATGAGCAGTTCTTC.

The rearrangement joins TRBV20-1 to TRBJ1-5; D is ambiguous. Germline V gene data show CDR1 as DFQATT and CDR2 as SNEGSKA (reference sequence). The V and J ends lost 1 base and 0 bases respectively, with 16 bases between them. This CDR3 has 17 amino acids. The CDR3 DNA is TGCAGTGCTAGAGCCCGCGCCAGGTCGAGTAGCAATCAGCCCCAGCATTTT. This gives the protein CSARARARSSSNQPQHF.